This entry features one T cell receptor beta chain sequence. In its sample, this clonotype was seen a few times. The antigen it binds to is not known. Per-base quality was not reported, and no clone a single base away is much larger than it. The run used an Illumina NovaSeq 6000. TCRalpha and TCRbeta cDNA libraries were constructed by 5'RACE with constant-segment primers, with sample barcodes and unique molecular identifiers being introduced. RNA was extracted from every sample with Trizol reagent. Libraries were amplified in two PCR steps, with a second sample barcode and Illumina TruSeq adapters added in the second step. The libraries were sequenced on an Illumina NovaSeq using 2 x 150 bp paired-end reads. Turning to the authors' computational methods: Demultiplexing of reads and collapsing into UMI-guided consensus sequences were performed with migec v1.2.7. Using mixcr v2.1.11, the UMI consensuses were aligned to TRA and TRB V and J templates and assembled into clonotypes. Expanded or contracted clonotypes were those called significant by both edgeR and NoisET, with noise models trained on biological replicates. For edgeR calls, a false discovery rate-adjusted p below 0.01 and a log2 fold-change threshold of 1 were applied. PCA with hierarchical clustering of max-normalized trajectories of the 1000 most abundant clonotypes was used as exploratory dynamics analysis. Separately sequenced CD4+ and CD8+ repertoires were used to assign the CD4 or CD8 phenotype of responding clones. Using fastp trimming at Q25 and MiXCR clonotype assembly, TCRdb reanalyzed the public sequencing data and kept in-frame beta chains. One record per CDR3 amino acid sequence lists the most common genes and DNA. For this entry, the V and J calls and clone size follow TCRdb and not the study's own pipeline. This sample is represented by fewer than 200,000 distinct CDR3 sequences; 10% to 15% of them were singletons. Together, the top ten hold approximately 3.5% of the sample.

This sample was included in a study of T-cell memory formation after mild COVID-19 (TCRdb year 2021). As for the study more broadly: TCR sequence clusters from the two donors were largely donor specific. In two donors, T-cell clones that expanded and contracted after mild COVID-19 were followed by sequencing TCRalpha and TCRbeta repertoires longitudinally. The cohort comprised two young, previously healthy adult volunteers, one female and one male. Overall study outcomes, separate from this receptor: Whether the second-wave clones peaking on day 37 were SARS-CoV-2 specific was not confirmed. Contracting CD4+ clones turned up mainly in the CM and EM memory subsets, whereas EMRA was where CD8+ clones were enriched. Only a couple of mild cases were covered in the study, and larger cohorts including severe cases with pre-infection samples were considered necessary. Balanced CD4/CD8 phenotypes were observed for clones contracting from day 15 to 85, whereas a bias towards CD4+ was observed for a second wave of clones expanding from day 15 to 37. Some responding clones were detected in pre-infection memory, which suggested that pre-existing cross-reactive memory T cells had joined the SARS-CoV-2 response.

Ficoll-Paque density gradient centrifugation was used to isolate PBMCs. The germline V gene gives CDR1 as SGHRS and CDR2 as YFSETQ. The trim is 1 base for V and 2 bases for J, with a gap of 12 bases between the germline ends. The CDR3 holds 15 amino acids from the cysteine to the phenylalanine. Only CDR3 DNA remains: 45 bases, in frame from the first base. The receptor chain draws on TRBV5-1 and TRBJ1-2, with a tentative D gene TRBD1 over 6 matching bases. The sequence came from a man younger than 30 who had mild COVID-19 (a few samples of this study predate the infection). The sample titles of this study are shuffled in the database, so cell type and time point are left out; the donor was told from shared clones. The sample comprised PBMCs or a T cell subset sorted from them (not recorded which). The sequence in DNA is TGCGCCAGCAGCTTGTGGAGGGGGTTCAACTATGGCTACACCTTC. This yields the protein CASSLWRGFNYGYTF. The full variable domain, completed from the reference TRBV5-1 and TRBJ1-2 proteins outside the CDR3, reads KAGVTQTPRYLIKTRGQQVTLSCSPISGHRSVSWYQQTPGQGLQFLFEYFSETQRNKGNFPGRFSGRQFSNSRSEMNVSTLELGDSALYLCASSLWRGFNYGYTFGSGTRLTVV.